The clone carrying this T cell receptor (beta chain) has a count of ten or more. Antigen: not known. The data are from a study of CD8 T cells in ankylosing spondylitis. The study's findings and limits: Disease-associated clones were reportedly significantly overrepresented in matched ankylosing spondylitis synovial fluid.

MiXCR, run by TCRdb on the 5' RACE reads, gives a single entry per CDR3 protein. The table records around 250,000 distinct CDR3 sequences, around 11% of them present only once. V dropped 0 bases and J dropped 5 bases, with 12 bases sitting between them. The CDR3 contains 15 residues. Germline V gene lookup returns CDR1 SGDLS and CDR2 YYNGEE. The sequence came from a male donor with ankylosing spondylitis or in good health (not recorded which). V gene TRBV9 combines with J gene TRBJ2-1, with TRBD2 as a possible D gene (7 bases). Input material: blood, either unsorted or a sorted T cell fraction (not recorded which). The DNA of the CDR3 is TGTGCCAGCAGCGTAGGAGGGGGGGGCAACAATGAGCAGTTCTTC. It codes for CASSVGGGGNNEQFF.